This T cell receptor (beta chain) was identified in a study of T cell responses to AZD1222 COVID-19 vaccine. Study conclusions and caveats: Spike-specific TCR breadth and depth grew following two AZD1222 doses.

V was clipped by 9 bases and J by 6 bases; unmatched bases: 12. Germline V CDR1 and CDR2: LNHDA, SQIVND (reference sequence). The CDR3 is 14 residues long. This clone was picked up one time. Its antigen is as yet unknown. Profiled with immunoSEQ multiplex PCR; TCRdb holds only in-frame clones, not every one. The repertoire holds about 190,000 clones, with approximately 90% as singletons. The TCR originated in an adult in good health. The chain links TRBV19 to TRBJ2-7; 9 bases are a match to TRBD1. The source was peripheral blood, collected on day 0 of AZD1222 vaccination. CDR3 sequence: CASRKKGQGAEQYF. For the CDR3, the DNA is TGTGCCAGCAGGAAGAAGGGACAGGGCGCCGAGCAGTACTTC.